Included here is one T cell receptor beta chain sequence, with context. The trim removed 0 bases at V and 2 bases at J, leaving 6 bases unmatched. The CDR3 totals 16 residues. Per germline, CDR1 SGHRS and CDR2 YFSETQ. The data originate from a study of shared clonotypes between healthy human individuals. Splitting of each subset's genomic DNA was done evenly across several immunoSEQ plates. Produced via immunoSEQ multiplex PCR; TCRdb's table is partial and in-frame only. The sample carries roughly 2 million clones, 90% to 96% recorded once. The rearrangement uses TRBV5-1 and TRBJ2-7; 9 bases fit TRBD1. What was sequenced was naive CD4+ T cells sorted from blood. The subset was: CD45RA+ positively selected. The receptor was isolated from a man in his late teens or twenties in good health. For the CDR3, the DNA is TGCGCCAGCAGCTTGGCCCGCGGGACAGGGACCTACGAGCAGTACTTC. Encoded protein: CASSLARGTGTYEQYF.